The 14 T cell receptor beta chains below were found in one sample sequenced in a study of T cells in Graves' hyperthyroidism and ophthalmopathy. TCR beta CDR3 regions were amplified from RNA transcripts. A first-round RT-PCR of the TCR CDR3 used the HTBI primer set. TCRdb re-derived calls from the multiplex PCR reads in MiXCR, one entry per CDR3 protein. Here the sample spans nearly 250,000 distinct CDR3 sequences, approximately 24% being singletons. Source material: blood. The receptors originated from a woman aged 40 to 50 with Graves' ophthalmopathy.

This clonotype has at least ten counts. The gene calls are TRBV7-6 and TRBJ2-7, with 9 bases matching TRBD1. The V gene's germline CDR1 is SGHVS and CDR2 FNYEAQ. The CDR3 covers 15 residues. Trimming removed 5 bases from V and 2 bases from J; junction bases left unmatched: 7. As DNA, the CDR3 is TGTGCCAGCAGCAATCCGGGACAGGGAACCTACGAGCAGTACTTC. Translating gives CASSNPGQGTYEQYF.

V and J are TRBV11-2 and TRBJ1-2; 7 nucleotides line up with TRBD1. CDR1 is SGHAT and CDR2 is FQNNGV in the germline V gene. The length of the CDR3 is 17 residues. Trimming removed 5 bases from V and 5 bases from J; junction bases left unmatched: 17. The CDR3 bases are TGTGCCAGCAGCCCCCAGGACAGGACAGCCGCGGGTTATGGCTACACCTTC. Protein product: CASSPQDRTAAGYGYTF.

This clonotype was detected many times. The chain carries TRBV6-5 and TRBJ1-2; D ambiguous. This CDR3 is built from 15 residues. Germline CDR1 MNHEY, CDR2 SVGAGI. With 5 bases removed from V and 0 bases from J, the gap between germline ends came to 13 bases. The DNA of the CDR3 is TGTGCCAGCAGTCCTCGAGGGATAGCTAACTATGGCTACACCTTC. Translated: CASSPRGIANYGYTF.

This clonotype was detected many times. J is TRBJ1-5 and V is TRBV20-1; D unclear. The V gene's germline CDR1 is DFQATT and CDR2 SNEGSKA (reference sequence). Trimming took off 2 bases at V and 5 bases at J, with 10 bases between the two ends. CDR3 size: 13 residues. The CDR3 region is CSARKGTYQPQHF. The CDR3 DNA sequence: TGCAGTGCTAGAAAAGGCACCTATCAGCCCCAGCATTTT.

The J gene is TRBJ1-1, the V gene TRBV20-1; weak D call: TRBD1 (6 bases). V lost 5 bases to trimming and J lost 4 bases, with 20 bases between them. This CDR3 comprises 15 residues. CDR1 is DFQATT, CDR2 SNEGSKA, per germline (reference sequence). DNA of the CDR3: TGCAGTGCTGCCCCCCCTCGACAGGCTAGCACTGAAGCTTTCTTT. Protein product: CSAAPPRQASTEAFF.

The CDR3 sequence is CASSHRTGELFF. In DNA, the CDR3 is TGTGCCAGCAGCCACCGCACCGGGGAGCTGTTTTTT. The chain employs TRBV3-1 and TRBJ2-2; no definite D call. Germline V gives CDR1 LGHDT, CDR2 YNNKEL (reference sequence). The ends were cut back, 3 bases at V and 4 bases at J, with 3 bases in the middle. CDR3 length: 12 amino acids.

This clonotype was recorded at least ten times. This chain joins TRBV7-2 and TRBJ2-7, with no clear D. V lost 1 base and J lost 6, with 7 bases in between. The length of the CDR3 is 12 residues. The germline V gene has CDR1 SGHTA and CDR2 FQGNSA. In DNA form, the CDR3 reads TGTGCCAGCAGCTTAGGGGTGGGCGAGCAGTACTTC. Protein sequence: CASSLGVGEQYF. Looking up the rest from reference TRBV7-2 and TRBJ2-7 gives the full variable domain: GAGVSQSPSNKVTEKGKDVELRCDPISGHTALYWYRQSLGQGLEFLIYFQGNSAPDKSGLPSDRFSAERTGGSVSTLTIQRTQQEDSAVYLCASSLGVGEQYFGPGTRLTVT.

This clonotype was observed at least ten times. This chain uses TRBV29-1 with TRBJ1-1; no clear D gene. The V gene's germline CDR1 is SQVTM and CDR2 ANQGSEA. Trimming removed 4 bases at V and 1 base at J, with 7 bases between. The CDR3 covers 12 residues. Here the CDR3 reads CSVGSGNTEAFF. The CDR3 region has the DNA TGCAGCGTTGGATCTGGGAACACTGAAGCTTTCTTT.

This sequence joins TRBV12-3 or TRBV12-4 and TRBJ2-7; 8 bases align to TRBD2. V trimming: 6 bases; J trimming: 1 base; junction bases outside the gene matches: 8. CDR3 length: 15 residues. The CDR3 bases are TGTGCCAGCAGGACGGGGGGGACGGGGTCCTACGAGCAGTACTTC. Encoded protein: CASRTGGTGSYEQYF.

This chain connects TRBV6-1 to TRBJ2-7; 11 bases are a match to TRBD1. The germline gives CDR1 MNHNS, CDR2 SASEGT. The CDR3 spans 15 residues. V lost 6 bases to trimming and J lost 4 bases; unmatched junction nucleotides: 8. CDR3 amino acids: CASRSKRDRGYEQYF. Written as DNA, the CDR3 is TGTGCCAGCAGATCGAAACGGGACAGGGGGTACGAGCAGTACTTC.

In this sample, this clonotype turned up many times. This rearrangement joins TRBV28 to TRBJ2-7; D remains ambiguous. Germline lookup yields CDR1 MDHEN and CDR2 SYDVKM. V was shortened by 4 bases and J by 3 bases, with 7 bases between the two germline ends. The CDR3 totals 12 residues. CDR3 residues: CASSYGIYEQYF. For the CDR3, the DNA is TGTGCCAGCAGTTACGGTATCTACGAGCAGTACTTC.

This sequence joins TRBV6-5 and TRBJ2-7; 12 bases are a match to TRBD1. This CDR3 comprises 15 residues. Germline V gene sequence: CDR1 MNHEY, CDR2 SVGAGI. J lost 6 bases, V lost 2 bases, and 5 bases had no gene match. CDR3 bases: TGTGCCAGCAGTTACATCGGGACAGGGGGCGTCGAGCAGTACTTC. It is translated as CASSYIGTGGVEQYF.

In this sample, this clonotype turned up many times. The CDR3: CASSSTGYNEQFF. CDR3 coding DNA: TGTGCCAGCAGTTCCACGGGCTACAATGAGCAGTTCTTC. The chain has TRBV28 and TRBJ2-1; D ambiguous. The CDR3 is made up of 13 amino acids. V was shortened by 4 bases and J by 3 bases, with 7 bases between the two germline ends. Germline V gives CDR1 MDHEN, CDR2 SYDVKM.

This rearrangement joins TRBV12-3 or TRBV12-4 to TRBJ1-5; no firm D call. V lost 9 bases and J lost 2, with 8 bases in between. This CDR3 contains 12 residues. The CDR3 DNA follows: TGTGCCAGTCAGACCCGCAATCAGCCCCAGCATTTT. Translating it yields CASQTRNQPQHF.